The clone carrying this TCR beta chain was seen more than once but under ten times. In the original processing: Amplification from reference gene primers served as the basis for estimated nucleated cell counts. Sequencing used immunoSEQ multiplex PCR; TCRdb keeps in-frame clones, though not all of them. Clonal size and the V and J genes are those of that table, whereas D and trimming came from the DNA. Seen here are almost 50,000 clones, 79% observed once, and the top ten hold roughly 25%. This CDR3 comprises 12 residues. Germline loops: CDR1 SGHTA, CDR2 FQGTGA. The V gene lost 4 bases and the J gene lost 8 bases, with 8 bases spanning the gap. This sample is drawn from a study of blood T cell repertoires in COVID-19. Across the whole study: T cells, B-cell-depleted T cells, or PBMCs supplied cDNA or gDNA.

The specimen was peripheral blood. This TCR came from a man in his 70s with acute or convalescent COVID-19. V gene TRBV7-3 combines with J gene TRBJ2-2; a weak D match, TRBD1 (6 bases). The CDR3 DNA follows: TGTGCCAGCAGCTCCCAGGGGGGGGAGCTGTTTTTT. It yields the protein CASSSQGGELFF.